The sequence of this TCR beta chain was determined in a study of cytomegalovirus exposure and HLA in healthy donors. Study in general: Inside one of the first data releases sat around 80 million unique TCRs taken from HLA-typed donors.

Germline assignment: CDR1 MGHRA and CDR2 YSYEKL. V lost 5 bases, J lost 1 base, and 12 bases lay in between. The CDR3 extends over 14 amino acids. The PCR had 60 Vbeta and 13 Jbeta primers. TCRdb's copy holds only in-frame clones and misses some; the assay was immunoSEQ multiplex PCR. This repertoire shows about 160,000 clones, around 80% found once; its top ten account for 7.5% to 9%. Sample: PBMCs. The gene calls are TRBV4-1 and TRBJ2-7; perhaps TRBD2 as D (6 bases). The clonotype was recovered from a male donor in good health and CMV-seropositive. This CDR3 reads CASSVGRLSYEQYF. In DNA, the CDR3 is TGCGCCAGCAGCGTGGGGAGGCTTTCCTACGAGCAGTACTTC.